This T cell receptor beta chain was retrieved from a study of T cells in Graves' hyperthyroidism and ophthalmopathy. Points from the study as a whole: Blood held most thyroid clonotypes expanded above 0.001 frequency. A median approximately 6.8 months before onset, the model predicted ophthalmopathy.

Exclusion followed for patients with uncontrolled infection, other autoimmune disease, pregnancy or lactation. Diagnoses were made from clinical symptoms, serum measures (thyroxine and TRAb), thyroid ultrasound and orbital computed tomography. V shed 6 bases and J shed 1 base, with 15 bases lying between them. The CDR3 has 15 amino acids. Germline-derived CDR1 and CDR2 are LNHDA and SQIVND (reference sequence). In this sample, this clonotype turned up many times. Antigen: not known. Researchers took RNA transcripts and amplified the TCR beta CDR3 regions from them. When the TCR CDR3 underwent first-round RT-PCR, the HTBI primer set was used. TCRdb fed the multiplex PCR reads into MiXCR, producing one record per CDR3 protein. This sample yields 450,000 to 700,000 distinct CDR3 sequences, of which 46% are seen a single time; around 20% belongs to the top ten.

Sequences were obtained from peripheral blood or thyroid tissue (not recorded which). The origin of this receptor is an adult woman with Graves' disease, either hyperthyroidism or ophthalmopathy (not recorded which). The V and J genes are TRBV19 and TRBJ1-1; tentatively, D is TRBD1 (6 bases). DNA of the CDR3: TGTGCCAGTAGGGAAGACGGGGGGCCGAACACTGAAGCTTTCTTT. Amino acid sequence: CASREDGGPNTEAFF.